The 32 T cell receptor beta chains given below trace back to one sample, sequenced in a study of blood T cells in healthy people across ages. Together with a sample-barcoded 5' primer, a J-beta primer mix was included in a second PCR lasting about 7 to 12 cycles. Each CDR3 protein is one row after TCRdb ran MiXCR on the 5' RACE reads. The sample carries about 800,000 distinct CDR3 sequences, around a quarter recorded once. These data were likewise used in another study, on T cells of mothers and their children.

Specimen: blood. The source is a boy aged 5-17 years in good health.

This clonotype has more than one count but fewer than ten. The chain carries TRBV12-3 or TRBV12-4 and TRBJ1-5, with a weak D call TRBD1 (5 bases). This CDR3 has 16 residues. Trimming stripped 1 base from V and 0 bases from J, with 10 bases between. The CDR3 is CASSLVWGDSNQPQHF. The DNA for the CDR3 is TGTGCCAGCAGTTTAGTGTGGGGGGATAGCAATCAGCCCCAGCATTTT.

V is TRBV7-9 and J is TRBJ1-3, with D unresolved. Germline CDR1 SEHNR, CDR2 FQNEAQ (reference sequence). CDR3 length: 14 amino acids. V gave up 5 bases and J gave up 2 bases, with 10 bases separating them. Here the CDR3 DNA reads TGTGCCAGCAGCCAGGCAATGGCTGGAAACACCATATATTTT. This translates into CASSQAMAGNTIYF. The entire variable domain, with the rest obtained from reference TRBV7-9 and TRBJ1-3, is as follows: DTGVSQNPRHKITKRGQNVTFRCDPISEHNRLYWYRQTLGQGPEFLTYFQNEAQLEKSRLLSDRFSAERPKGSFSTLEIQRTEQGDSAMYLCASSQAMAGNTIYFGEGSWLTVV.

The chain couples TRBV28 to TRBJ2-4; D gene uncertain. The CDR3 has 15 amino acids. CDR1 MDHEN and CDR2 SYDVKM come from the germline V gene. Trimming removed 2 bases from V and 1 base from J, with 9 bases in between. In DNA form, the CDR3 reads TGTGCCAGCAGTTTAGAGAGTGGGGCCAAAAACATTCAGTACTTC. Encoded protein: CASSLESGAKNIQYF. Full variable domain (remainder filled in from reference TRBV28 and TRBJ2-4): DVKVTQSSRYLVKRTGEKVFLECVQDMDHENMFWYRQDPGLGLRLIYFSYDVKMKEKGDIPEGYSVSREKKERFSLILESASTNQTSMYLCASSLESGAKNIQYFGAGTRLSVL.

There are a few counts of this clonotype. This chain uses TRBV2 with TRBJ1-1; D gene ambiguous. This CDR3 is 10 amino acids long. V was pared by 9 bases and J by 10 bases, with 12 bases between. Germline V gene lookup returns CDR1 SNHLY and CDR2 FYNNEI. DNA for the CDR3: TGTGCCAGTAACACAGTTGGAGCTTTCTTT. This sequence encodes CASNTVGAFF.

This clonotype came up a few times. V gene TRBV2 combines with J gene TRBJ1-2; TRBD1 is a possible D gene (5 bases). This CDR3 is 14 amino acids long. V shed 8 bases and J shed 0 bases, with 13 bases lying between them. CDR1 and CDR2 (germline): SNHLY, FYNNEI. Here the CDR3 DNA reads TGTGCCAGCGGGACGGAGGCTGCTAACTATGGCTACACCTTC. Its translation: CASGTEAANYGYTF. Combining the CDR3 with reference TRBV2 and TRBJ1-2 gives the whole variable domain EPEVTQTPSHQVTQMGQEVILRCVPISNHLYFYWYRQILGQKVEFLVSFYNNEISEKSEIFDDQFSVERPDGSNFTLKIRSTKLEDSAMYFCASGTEAANYGYTFGSGTRLTVV.

The table lists this clonotype with a few counts. J is TRBJ2-4 and V is TRBV28, with 8 bases lining up with TRBD1. The CDR3 loop spans 17 amino acids. V was clipped by 6 bases and J by 6 bases; unmatched bases: 16. CDR1 is MDHEN, CDR2 SYDVKM, per germline. Here the CDR3 DNA reads TGTGCCAGCAGGAAACGACAGGGGTTCGGTGCGGTAAACATTCAGTACTTC. Amino acid sequence: CASRKRQGFGAVNIQYF.

The gene calls are TRBV28 and TRBJ2-5; D gene uncertain. Germline-derived CDR1 and CDR2 are MDHEN and SYDVKM. This CDR3 is 13 amino acids long. Deletions cut 6 bases from V and 5 bases from J, with 13 bases between. CDR3 amino acids: CASSSDPPETQYF. The CDR3 coding sequence is TGTGCCAGCAGCTCGGACCCGCCCGAGACCCAGTACTTC.

The chain joins TRBV7-2 to TRBJ2-2; 9 bases are a match to TRBD1. V shed 5 bases, J shed 5 bases, and the junction held 6 bases outside the gene matches. The CDR3 runs to 15 residues. Germline CDR1 is SGHTA and CDR2 is FQGNSA. This CDR3 reads CASSETGGRTGELFF. CDR3 nucleotide sequence: TGTGCCAGCAGCGAGACAGGGGGGAGAACCGGGGAGCTGTTTTTT. The full variable domain, its missing parts supplied by reference TRBV7-2 and TRBJ2-2, is GAGVSQSPSNKVTEKGKDVELRCDPISGHTALYWYRQSLGQGLEFLIYFQGNSAPDKSGLPSDRFSAERTGGSVSTLTIQRTQQEDSAVYLCASSETGGRTGELFFGEGSRLTVL.

This clonotype appeared a few times. The rearrangement uses TRBV11-1 and TRBJ2-1; 9 bases agree with TRBD2. Losses at the gene ends were 4 bases for V and 0 bases for J; bases not matched to a gene: 16. The CDR3 contains 20 residues. Per the germline V gene, CDR1 is SGHAT and CDR2 is FQDESV (reference sequence). Here the CDR3 reads CASSSRGGLAGSSSYNEQFF. In DNA, the CDR3 is TGTGCCAGCAGCTCTCGAGGGGGGCTAGCGGGGTCTAGCTCCTACAATGAGCAGTTCTTC.

The chain employs TRBV6-1 and TRBJ1-5, with D unresolved. This CDR3 has 14 residues. V was trimmed by 3 bases and J by 2 bases, leaving 8 bases between them. The V gene's germline CDR1 is MNHNS and CDR2 SASEGT. The CDR3 sequence: CASSELVGNQPQHF. The DNA of the CDR3 is TGTGCCAGCAGTGAGTTAGTTGGCAATCAGCCCCAGCATTTT.

This chain uses TRBV19 with TRBJ2-2; D is ambiguous. Germline V gene sequence: CDR1 LNHDA, CDR2 SQIVND (reference sequence). This CDR3 has 14 amino acids. Trimming removed 5 bases at V and 6 bases at J, with 13 bases between. The CDR3 DNA reads as TGTGCCAGTAGTGTGGGTTTGGAACCCGGGGAGCTGTTTTTT. Translation: CASSVGLEPGELFF.

The chain carries TRBV20-1 and TRBJ1-1; TRBD1 is a possible D gene (5 bases). Trimming stripped 4 bases from V and 4 bases from J, with 22 bases between. This CDR3 is built from 16 residues. Germline loops: CDR1 DFQATT, CDR2 SNEGSKA (reference sequence). CDR3 bases: TGCAGTGCTATTGTCCCACCCTCGGGGGATAGCACTGAAGCTTTCTTT. It is translated as CSAIVPPSGDSTEAFF.

The table lists this clonotype with a few counts. The V call is TRBV29-1, the J call TRBJ2-7; the D call may be TRBD1 or TRBD2 (6 bases each). The V end lost 7 bases, the J end lost 1 base, and 14 bases lay between the germline ends. The CDR3 totals 13 residues. The germline CDR1 and CDR2 sequences are SQVTM and ANQGSEA. CDR3 DNA sequence: TGCAGCGCCAACCTAGGGGGGTCCTACGAGCAGTACTTC. The encoded protein is CSANLGGSYEQYF.

This clonotype was found a few times. The genes are TRBV11-2 and TRBJ2-5; 10 nucleotides align to TRBD2. Germline values: CDR1 SGHAT, CDR2 FQNNGV. V lost 6 bases to trimming and J lost 2 bases; unmatched junction nucleotides: 6. This CDR3 comprises 15 residues. CDR3 nucleotide sequence: TGTGCCAGCAGAAGAAGCGGGAGGGATCAAGAGACCCAGTACTTC. Protein product: CASRRSGRDQETQYF.

The chain has TRBV12-3 or TRBV12-4 and TRBJ2-5, with a weak D call TRBD1 (6 bases). The ends were cut back, 2 bases at V and 0 bases at J, with 10 bases in the middle. The CDR3 is 15 residues long. The CDR3: CASSLWQGNQETQYF. CDR3 coding DNA: TGTGCCAGCAGTTTATGGCAGGGGAACCAAGAGACCCAGTACTTC.

This sequence joins TRBV6-6 and TRBJ2-7; tentatively, D is TRBD2 (5 bases). The CDR3 spans 11 residues. Trimming removed 7 bases at V and 6 bases at J, with 10 bases between. Germline assignment: CDR1 MNHNY and CDR2 SVGAGI (reference sequence). CDR3 DNA sequence: TGTGCCAGCACCCCCGGGGTCGAGCAGTACTTC. This encodes CASTPGVEQYF.

This chain uses TRBV29-1 with TRBJ1-2, with TRBD1 as a possible D gene (5 bases). Trimming took 1 base from V and 4 from J, leaving 10 bases between them. This CDR3 region has 13 residues. Germline V gene data show CDR1 as SQVTM and CDR2 as ANQGSEA. CDR3 DNA sequence: TGCAGCGTTGAAGTGACAGAGGCCTATGGCTACACCTTC. It specifies CSVEVTEAYGYTF.

The chain links TRBV5-1 to TRBJ2-5, with 7 bases lining up with TRBD2. Germline values: CDR1 SGHRS, CDR2 YFSETQ. The CDR3 runs to 15 residues. J was trimmed by 5 bases and V by 0 bases; bases with no gene match: 7. DNA of the CDR3: TGCGCCAGCAGCTTGGAGGCGGGAGTTCGGGAGACCCAGTACTTC. Residues: CASSLEAGVRETQYF.

The V call is TRBV6-6, the J call TRBJ2-2, with 11 bases that match TRBD1. V shed 7 bases, J shed 4 bases, and the junction held 2 bases outside the gene matches. This CDR3 spans 14 amino acids. Germline values: CDR1 MNHNY, CDR2 SVGAGI (reference sequence). CDR3 bases: TGTGCCAGCAAGGGGACAGGGGGCACCGGGGAGCTGTTTTTT. The encoded protein is CASKGTGGTGELFF.

The chain joins TRBV29-1 to TRBJ2-5, with TRBD1 identical over 7 bases. Germline-derived CDR1 and CDR2 are SQVTM and ANQGSEA. The CDR3 runs to 14 residues. V gave up 2 bases and J gave up 3 bases; unmatched junction bases: 6. The CDR3 nucleotides are TGCAGCGTTGAAAGCCGGGACAGAAAAGAGACCCAGTACTTC. This translates into CSVESRDRKETQYF.

The chain carries TRBV19 and TRBJ2-4, with 7 bases that match TRBD2. Germline V gene lookup returns CDR1 LNHDA and CDR2 SQIVND (reference sequence). CDR3 length equals 13 residues. V trimming: 3 bases; J trimming: 11 bases; junction bases outside the gene matches: 7. The CDR3, as DNA: TGTGCCAGTAGTATCCCCGGGAGGTGGCTTCAGTACTTC. It codes for CASSIPGRWLQYF.

This clonotype was picked up many times. This chain uses TRBV20-1 with TRBJ1-6; TRBD1 agrees at 11 bases. V gave up 0 bases and J gave up 8 bases; unmatched junction bases: 12. This CDR3 contains 18 residues. Per germline, CDR1 DFQATT and CDR2 SNEGSKA (reference sequence). The DNA for the CDR3 is TGCAGTGCTAGAGACCCGGGACAGGGGGATTGGTCGGATTCACCCCTCCACTTT. It specifies CSARDPGQGDWSDSPLHF.

The gene calls are TRBV25-1 and TRBJ1-5; D is unclear. This CDR3 comprises 13 residues. Germline CDR1 reads MGHDK; CDR2 reads SYGVNS. Trimming stripped 3 bases from V and 9 bases from J, with 12 bases between. The CDR3 bases are TGTGCCAGCAGTGACAGGTTCGGGCGGCCCCAGCATTTT. It codes for CASSDRFGRPQHF. The variable domain in full, completed from reference TRBV25-1 and TRBJ1-5, reads EADIYQTPRYLVIGTGKKITLECSQTMGHDKMYWYQQDPGMELHLIHYSYGVNSTEKGDLSSESTVSRIRTEHFPLTLESARPSHTSQYLCASSDRFGRPQHFGDGTRLSIL.

The chain recombines TRBV4-3 with TRBJ2-5, with D unclear. Trimming shortened V by 0 bases and J by 0 bases, and 11 bases separated the two germline ends. Germline V gene data show CDR1 as LGHNA and CDR2 as YSLEER. The CDR3 runs 16 residues. The CDR3 is CASSQDTVPYQETQYF. CDR3 DNA sequence: TGCGCCAGCAGCCAAGATACGGTCCCGTACCAAGAGACCCAGTACTTC.

The CDR3 coding sequence is TGTGCCAGCAGTTTCATATGGGGTACTAGCGGGCAAACCTACAATGAGCAGTTCTTC. This gives the protein CASSFIWGTSGQTYNEQFF. The J gene is TRBJ2-1, the V gene TRBV28; the match to TRBD2 covers 9 bases. Germline values: CDR1 MDHEN, CDR2 SYDVKM. J was trimmed by 2 bases and V by 3 bases; bases with no gene match: 14. The CDR3 consists of 19 residues.

This rearrangement joins TRBV9 to TRBJ2-3; weak D call: TRBD2 (6 bases). This CDR3 contains 14 residues. Trimming took off 5 bases at V and 4 bases at J, with 14 bases between the two ends. The germline V gene has CDR1 SGDLS and CDR2 YYNGEE. CDR3 sequence reads: CASSRRGSPDTQYF. CDR3 coding DNA: TGTGCCAGCAGTCGGCGGGGATCCCCAGATACGCAGTATTTT.

V is TRBV28 and J is TRBJ2-7; unclear D gene. Deletions cut 6 bases from V and 3 bases from J, with 18 bases between. The length of the CDR3 is 15 residues. In germline, CDR1 is MDHEN, CDR2 SYDVKM. CDR3 DNA: TGTGCCAGCAGCCCCTCGTGGCGGCCTTACTACGAGCAGTACTTC. It codes for CASSPSWRPYYEQYF. The variable domain in full, with the rest retrieved from reference TRBV28 and TRBJ2-7, is DVKVTQSSRYLVKRTGEKVFLECVQDMDHENMFWYRQDPGLGLRLIYFSYDVKMKEKGDIPEGYSVSREKKERFSLILESASTNQTSMYLCASSPSWRPYYEQYFGPGTRLTVT.

This clonotype was seen only a few times. Written as DNA, the CDR3 is TGCAGCGCTCTCGCGACAGGGGTTTCCAAAAACATTCAGTACTTC. This codes for CSALATGVSKNIQYF. The gene calls are TRBV29-1 and TRBJ2-4; TRBD1 matches 8 bases. After removal of 7 bases from V and 2 bases from J, the junction contained 10 bases not matched to a gene. CDR1 SQVTM and CDR2 ANQGSEA come from the germline V gene. The length of the CDR3 is 15 residues. Full variable domain (outside the CDR3, taken from reference TRBV29-1 and TRBJ2-4): SAVISQKPSRDICQRGTSLTIQCQVDSQVTMMFWYRQQPGQSLTLIATANQGSEATYESGFVIDKFPISRPNLTFSTLTVSNMSPEDSSIYLCSALATGVSKNIQYFGAGTRLSVL.

The chain is built from TRBV7-8 and TRBJ2-5, with D possibly matching TRBD1 (5 bases). The CDR3 has 12 amino acids. Germline CDR1 is SGHVS and CDR2 is FQNEAQ. Between the trimmed V and J ends, which lost 5 bases and 5 bases, there was a span of 9 bases. The CDR3, as DNA: TGTGCCAGCAGCGGGGCGTCGGAGACCCAGTACTTC. Its translation is CASSGASETQYF.

V is TRBV19 and J is TRBJ2-7, with 7 bases identical to TRBD1. CDR3 size: 14 residues. CDR1 and CDR2 from the germline V gene are LNHDA and SQIVND (reference sequence). V lost 3 bases to trimming and J lost 2 bases; unmatched junction nucleotides: 4. The CDR3 loop is CASSITGATYEQYF. For the CDR3, the DNA is TGTGCCAGTAGTATTACAGGGGCGACCTACGAGCAGTACTTC.

The chain has TRBV29-1 and TRBJ2-7, with 9 bases fitting TRBD1. In germline, CDR1 is SQVTM, CDR2 ANQGSEA. The CDR3 consists of 12 residues. V trimming: 5 bases; J trimming: 5 bases; junction bases outside the gene matches: 4. CDR3 nucleotide sequence: TGCAGCGTTTCGACAGGGGGAGACGAGCAGTACTTC. Amino acids: CSVSTGGDEQYF.

This clonotype has a handful of counts. The V gene is TRBV20-1, the J gene TRBJ2-5; 7 nucleotides agree with TRBD2. The germline CDR1 and CDR2 sequences are DFQATT and SNEGSKA (reference sequence). The CDR3 runs 17 residues. With 1 base clipped from V and 4 bases from J, the junction kept 15 bases outside the gene matches. CDR3 protein: CSARAFRAREGRETQYF. The CDR3, as DNA: TGCAGTGCTAGAGCCTTCAGAGCGAGGGAGGGCCGAGAGACCCAGTACTTC.